This record looks at one T cell receptor beta chain sequence and its context. Its antigen specificity is not known. No per-base quality is available; no much larger clone lies one base away. The data originate from a study of neoadjuvant anti-PD-1 for oral cavity cancer (dated by TCRdb to about 2021). Describing the broader study: Patients mostly received three to four biweekly doses of nivolumab at 3 mg/kg before curative-intent surgical resection. Patients who did not progress were given a fourth nivolumab dose at about day 43 and had definitive surgical resection on days 50-56. The parent correlative cohort included some 13 patients, with an approximately 31% response rate. Under RECIST 1.1, patients with complete response, partial response or stable disease were classed as responders, and patients with progression were classed as non-responders. Beyond this particular receptor, the publication reports: Higher pretreatment blood TCRbeta clonality and lower post-treatment tumor TCRbeta clonality were correlated with higher pretreatment blood Treg/Th17 ratios. After neoadjuvant nivolumab, non-responders showed significantly higher T cell clonality (Gini index) in PBMCs than responders did. Only a few patients per response group were included in the TCR analyses, and larger cohorts for validation were called for by the authors.

Including the terminal cysteine and phenylalanine, the CDR3 comprises 14 residues. Only the CDR3 DNA stays, 42 bases, in frame from base 1. CDR1 and CDR2 were assigned from the germline V gene as SGHRS and YFSETQ. V is shortened by 1 base, J by 1 base, and the region joining them spans 8 bases. For deep sequencing, each PBMC sample was run in six replicates, with libraries mostly built from 450 to 550 ng of input genomic DNA. Following the manufacturer's instructions, the team built TCRbeta libraries using the immunoSEQ hsTCRbeta kit. The finished libraries were brought together in one pool at 2.5 to 3.5 nM, which was then read using an Illumina NovaSeq 6000 S4 flow cell. The study's own analysis went as follows. The immunoSEQ Analyzer was used for raw data preprocessing and quality control. The analysis was limited to productive rearrangements, and each clonotype was defined by a unique CDR3 amino acid sequence. Using the R package tcR, the researchers computed the Gini-Simpson index as their estimate of repertoire clonality. Student's t test was used to compare Gini indices, while Pearson correlation assessed associations with tumor size change. Not all clones reach the TCRdb copy of this immuneACCESS table, which keeps in-frame sequences only. Checked studies attribute under half of the gap to unresolved V genes and leave the rest unexplained. From that table come the V and J calls and clone size; the DNA was used to work out D and trimming. In all, the sample holds 63,000 or so clones, and 85% to 90% of those were seen once. The top ten clones comprise approximately 2.6% of the sample.

In the paper's terms, the time point label means: after neoadjuvant nivolumab, at surgical resection. The patients had newly diagnosed stage II-IVA oral cavity squamous cell carcinoma and had not received any prior systemic or radiation treatment. The cohort was composed of patients with HPV-negative, locally advanced oral cavity squamous cell carcinoma. Peripheral blood mononuclear cells were analyzed directly and were not maintained or expanded in culture. The samples were obtained from a longitudinal correlative study of a single-arm phase II trial testing neoadjuvant nivolumab in oral cavity squamous cell carcinoma. Genomic DNA-based TCRbeta sequencing was performed on subject-matched pre- and post-treatment PBMCs and tumors from three responders and three non-responders. Peripheral blood mononuclear cells were collected before nivolumab treatment and again after treatment, at the time of surgery. The Maxwell RSC DNA from Cells kit was used to extract genomic DNA from PBMCs.

This sequence uses TRBV5-1 and TRBJ1-1; too little of a D gene remains to name it. Material: PBMCs, obtained after nivolumab (anti-PD-1) treatment. This TCR was sampled from a person aged 35-80 years with oral cavity squamous cell carcinoma. The sequenced DNA: TGCGCCAGCAGCTTGCAACAGAGGAACACTGAAGCTTTCTTT. The resulting protein is CASSLQQRNTEAFF.